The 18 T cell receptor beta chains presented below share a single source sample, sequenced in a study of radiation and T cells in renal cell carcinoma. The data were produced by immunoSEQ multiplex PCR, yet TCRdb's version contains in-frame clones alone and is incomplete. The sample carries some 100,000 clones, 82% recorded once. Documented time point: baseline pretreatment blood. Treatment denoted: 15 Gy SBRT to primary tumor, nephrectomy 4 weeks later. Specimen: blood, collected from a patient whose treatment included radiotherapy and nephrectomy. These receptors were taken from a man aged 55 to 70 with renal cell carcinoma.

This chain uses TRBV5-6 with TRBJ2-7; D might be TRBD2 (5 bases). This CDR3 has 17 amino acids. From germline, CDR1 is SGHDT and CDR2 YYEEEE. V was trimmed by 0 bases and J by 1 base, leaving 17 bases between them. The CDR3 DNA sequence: TGTGCCAGCAGCTTGGCCGTGGGTGGTGGAGGTTCCTACGAGCAGTACTTC. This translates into CASSLAVGGGGSYEQYF.

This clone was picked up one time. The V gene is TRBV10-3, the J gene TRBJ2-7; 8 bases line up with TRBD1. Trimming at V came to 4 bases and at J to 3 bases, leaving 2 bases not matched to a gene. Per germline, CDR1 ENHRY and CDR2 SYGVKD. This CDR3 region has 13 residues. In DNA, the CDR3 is TGTGCCATCAGTGGGGGGACAGGCTACGAGCAGTACTTC. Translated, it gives CAISGGTGYEQYF.

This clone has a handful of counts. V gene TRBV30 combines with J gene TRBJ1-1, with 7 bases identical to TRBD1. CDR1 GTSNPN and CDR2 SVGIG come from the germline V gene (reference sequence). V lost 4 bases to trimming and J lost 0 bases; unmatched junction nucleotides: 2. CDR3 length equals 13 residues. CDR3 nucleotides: TGTGCCTGGAACAGGGGATTGAACACTGAAGCTTTCTTT. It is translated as CAWNRGLNTEAFF.

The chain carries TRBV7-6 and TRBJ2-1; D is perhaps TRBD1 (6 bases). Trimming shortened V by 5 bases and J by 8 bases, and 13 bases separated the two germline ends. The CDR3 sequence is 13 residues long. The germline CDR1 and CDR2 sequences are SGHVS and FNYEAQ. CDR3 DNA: TGTGCCAGCAGCGACGGGACAACCTATGAGCAGTTCTTC. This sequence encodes CASSDGTTYEQFF.

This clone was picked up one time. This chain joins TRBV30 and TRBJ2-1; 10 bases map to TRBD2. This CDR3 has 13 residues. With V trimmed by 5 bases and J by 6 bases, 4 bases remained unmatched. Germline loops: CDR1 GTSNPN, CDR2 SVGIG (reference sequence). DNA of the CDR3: TGTGCCTGGGAGCGGGAGGGGATCAATGAGCAGTTCTTC. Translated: CAWEREGINEQFF.

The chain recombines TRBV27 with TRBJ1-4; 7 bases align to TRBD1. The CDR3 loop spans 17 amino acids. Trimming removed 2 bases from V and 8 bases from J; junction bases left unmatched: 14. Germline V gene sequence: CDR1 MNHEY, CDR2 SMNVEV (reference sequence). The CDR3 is CASSLEGDYRGREKLFF. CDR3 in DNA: TGTGCCAGCAGTTTAGAGGGAGACTACAGGGGAAGAGAAAAACTGTTTTTT. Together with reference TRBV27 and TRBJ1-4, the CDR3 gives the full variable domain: EAQVTQNPRYLITVTGKKLTVTCSQNMNHEYMSWYRQDPGLGLRQIYYSMNVEVTDKGDVPEGYKVSRKEKRNFPLILESPSPNQTSLYFCASSLEGDYRGREKLFFGSGTQLSVL.

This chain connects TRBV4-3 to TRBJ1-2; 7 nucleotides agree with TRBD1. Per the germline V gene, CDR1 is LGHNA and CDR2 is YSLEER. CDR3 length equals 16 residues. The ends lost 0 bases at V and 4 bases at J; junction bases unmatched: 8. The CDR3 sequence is CASSQDLRGRPYGYTF. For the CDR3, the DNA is TGCGCCAGCAGCCAAGATTTAAGGGGGCGACCCTATGGCTACACCTTC.

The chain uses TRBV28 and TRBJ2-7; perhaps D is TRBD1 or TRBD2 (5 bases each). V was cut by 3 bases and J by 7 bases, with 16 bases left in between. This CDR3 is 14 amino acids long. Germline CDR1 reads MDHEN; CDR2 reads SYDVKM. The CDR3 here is CASSFPGTTVEQYF. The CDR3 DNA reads TGTGCCAGCAGTTTTCCCGGGACCACGGTAGAGCAGTACTTC.

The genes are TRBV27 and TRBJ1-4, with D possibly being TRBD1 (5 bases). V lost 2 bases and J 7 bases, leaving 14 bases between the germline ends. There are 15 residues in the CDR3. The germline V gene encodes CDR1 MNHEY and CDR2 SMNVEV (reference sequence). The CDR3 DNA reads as TGTGCCAGCAGTTTACTAGGGGAGCCCGGTGAAAAACTGTTTTTT. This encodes CASSLLGEPGEKLFF.

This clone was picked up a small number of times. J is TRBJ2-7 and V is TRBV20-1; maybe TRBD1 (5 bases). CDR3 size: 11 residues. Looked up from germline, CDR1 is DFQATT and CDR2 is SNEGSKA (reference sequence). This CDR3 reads CTGKNSYEQYF. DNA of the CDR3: TGCACAGGGAAGAACTCCTACGAGCAGTACTTC.

The CDR3 is CASSPGQGRSNQPQHF. The CDR3 DNA is TGTGCCAGTAGCCCGGGACAGGGCCGTAGCAATCAGCCCCAGCATTTT. The chain joins TRBV19 to TRBJ1-5; 9 bases are a match to TRBD1. The CDR3 totals 16 residues. V shed 6 bases, J shed 0 bases, and the junction held 6 bases outside the gene matches. Germline values: CDR1 LNHDA, CDR2 SQIVND (reference sequence).

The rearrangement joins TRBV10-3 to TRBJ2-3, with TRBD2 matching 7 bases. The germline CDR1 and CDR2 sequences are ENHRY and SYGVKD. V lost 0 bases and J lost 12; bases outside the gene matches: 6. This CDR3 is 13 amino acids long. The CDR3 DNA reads TGTGCCATCAGTGAGTCGGGGGGGACCCCTCAGTATTTT. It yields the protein CAISESGGTPQYF.

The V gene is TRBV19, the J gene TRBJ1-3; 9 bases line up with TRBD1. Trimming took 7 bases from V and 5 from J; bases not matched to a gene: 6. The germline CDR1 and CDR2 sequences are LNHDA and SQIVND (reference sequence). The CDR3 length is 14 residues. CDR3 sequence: CASTQQGARNTIYF. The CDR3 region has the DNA TGTGCCAGTACTCAACAGGGGGCTAGAAACACCATATATTTT.

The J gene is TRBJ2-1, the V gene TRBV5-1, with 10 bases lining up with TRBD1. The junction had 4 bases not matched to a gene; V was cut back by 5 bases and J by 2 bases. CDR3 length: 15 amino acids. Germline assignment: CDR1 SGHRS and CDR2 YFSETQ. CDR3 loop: CASRKTGGAYNEQFF. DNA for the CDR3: TGCGCCAGCAGAAAGACAGGGGGCGCCTACAATGAGCAGTTCTTC. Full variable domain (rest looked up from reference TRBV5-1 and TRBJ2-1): KAGVTQTPRYLIKTRGQQVTLSCSPISGHRSVSWYQQTPGQGLQFLFEYFSETQRNKGNFPGRFSGRQFSNSRSEMNVSTLELGDSALYLCASRKTGGAYNEQFFGPGTRLTVL.

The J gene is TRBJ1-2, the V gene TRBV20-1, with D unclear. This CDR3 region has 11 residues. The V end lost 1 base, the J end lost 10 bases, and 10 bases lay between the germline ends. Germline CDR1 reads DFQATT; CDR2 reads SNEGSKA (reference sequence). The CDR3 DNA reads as TGCAGTGCTAGAGGTCAGGCCCCCTACACCTTC. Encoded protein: CSARGQAPYTF.

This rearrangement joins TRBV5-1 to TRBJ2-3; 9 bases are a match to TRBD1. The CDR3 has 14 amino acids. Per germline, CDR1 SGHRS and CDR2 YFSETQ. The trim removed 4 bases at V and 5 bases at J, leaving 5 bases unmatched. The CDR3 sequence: CASSPDRGGDTQYF. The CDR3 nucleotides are TGCGCCAGCAGCCCGGACAGGGGTGGAGATACGCAGTATTTT.

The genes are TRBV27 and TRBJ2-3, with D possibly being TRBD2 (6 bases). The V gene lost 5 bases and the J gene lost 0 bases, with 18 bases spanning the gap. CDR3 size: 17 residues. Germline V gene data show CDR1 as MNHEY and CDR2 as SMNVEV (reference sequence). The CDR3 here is CASSPRDLLPSTDTQYF. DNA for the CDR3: TGTGCCAGCAGTCCGCGGGACCTCCTCCCGAGCACAGATACGCAGTATTTT.

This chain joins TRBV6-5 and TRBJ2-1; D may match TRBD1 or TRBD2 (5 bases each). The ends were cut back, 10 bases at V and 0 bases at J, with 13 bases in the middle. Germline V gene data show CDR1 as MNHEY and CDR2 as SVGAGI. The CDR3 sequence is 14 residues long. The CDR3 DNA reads TGTGCCACCAGGGACCGCAGCTCCTACAATGAGCAGTTCTTC. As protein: CATRDRSSYNEQFF.